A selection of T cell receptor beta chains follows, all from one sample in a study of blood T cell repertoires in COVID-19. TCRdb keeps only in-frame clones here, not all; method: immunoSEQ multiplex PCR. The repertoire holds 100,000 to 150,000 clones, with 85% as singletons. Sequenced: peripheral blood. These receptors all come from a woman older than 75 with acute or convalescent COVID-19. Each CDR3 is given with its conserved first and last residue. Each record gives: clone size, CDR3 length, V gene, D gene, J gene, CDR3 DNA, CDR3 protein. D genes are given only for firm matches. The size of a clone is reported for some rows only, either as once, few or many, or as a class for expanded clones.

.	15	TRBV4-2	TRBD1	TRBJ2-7	TGTGCCAGCAGCCAAGTCACGGGACAGACCTACGAGCAGTACTTC	CASSQVTGQTYEQYF
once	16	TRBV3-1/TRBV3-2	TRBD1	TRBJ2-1	TGTGCCAGCAGCCAAACCCGGGACAGGGGGAAATTCGGGCAGTTCTTC	CASSQTRDRGKFGQFF
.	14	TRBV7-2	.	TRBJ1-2	TGTGCCAGCAGCCTAGGTGGGAGGGTTAATGGCTACACCTTC	CASSLGGRVNGYTF
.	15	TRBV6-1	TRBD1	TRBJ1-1	TGTGCCAGCAGGACTCAGGGGGCGATGAACACTGAAGCTTTCTTT	CASRTQGAMNTEAFF
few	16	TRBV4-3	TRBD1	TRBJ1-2	TGCGCCAGCAGCCAAGATCCCGGACAGGGGGCGCGGGGCTACACCTTC	CASSQDPGQGARGYTF
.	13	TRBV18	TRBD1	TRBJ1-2	TGTGCCAGCTCGCCGGACAGGGGTAATGGCTACACCTTC	CASSPDRGNGYTF
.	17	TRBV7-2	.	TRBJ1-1	TGTGCCAGCAGCTTCCGCTTACTCTGGCAGGGGAACACTGAAGCTTTCTTT	CASSFRLLWQGNTEAFF
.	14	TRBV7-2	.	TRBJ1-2	TGTGCCAGCAGCTCCAGGTGGGAGGACTATGGCTACACCTTC	CASSSRWEDYGYTF
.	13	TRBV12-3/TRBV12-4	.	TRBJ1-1	TGTGCCATTCAGGAGCGGTGGAACACTGAAGCTTTCTTT	CAIQERWNTEAFF
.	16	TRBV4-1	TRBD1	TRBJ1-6	TGCGCCAGCAGCCAAGCCCGGGGGACAGAGAATTCACCCCTCCACTTT	CASSQARGTENSPLHF
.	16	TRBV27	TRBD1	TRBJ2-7	TGTGCCAGCAGTTACCGACGAGGACAGGGAACCTACGAGCAGTACTTC	CASSYRRGQGTYEQYF
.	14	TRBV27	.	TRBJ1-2	TGTGCCAGCAGTCGAACAGGAGACACCTATGGCTACACCTTC	CASSRTGDTYGYTF
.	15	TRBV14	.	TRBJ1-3	TGTGCCAGCAGGCCGCCAGGGTTAAGTGGAAACACCATATATTTT	CASRPPGLSGNTIYF
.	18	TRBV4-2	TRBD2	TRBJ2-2	TGTGCCAGCAGCCAACCCCTAGGCCGGGGGGGGAACACCGGGGAGCTGTTTTTT	CASSQPLGRGGNTGELFF
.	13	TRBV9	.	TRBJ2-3	TGTGCCAGCAGCGCGAGCCCCACAGATACGCAGTATTTT	CASSASPTDTQYF
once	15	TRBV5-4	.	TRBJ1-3	TGTGCCAGCAGCTTAGATGGAGCCTCTGGAAACACCATATATTTT	CASSLDGASGNTIYF
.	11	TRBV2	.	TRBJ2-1	TGTGCCAGCAGCCCCCGTAATGAGCAGTTCTTC	CASSPRNEQFF
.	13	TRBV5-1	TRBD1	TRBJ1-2	TGCGCCAGCAGCTTGGAGACAGGGCTTGGCTACACCTTC	CASSLETGLGYTF